This T cell receptor (beta chain) originates from a study of T cell responses to AZD1222 COVID-19 vaccine. On the study more broadly: Whether given at about 4 or about 12 weeks, second doses were pooled. Whole-study results and caveats: Vaccination with two AZD1222 doses was followed by a rise in Spike-specific TCR breadth and depth. Repertoires were sampled only after the peak T cell response.

Repertoires were generated with immunoSEQ multiplex PCR, while TCRdb's copy carries only in-frame clones and drops some. Of roughly 77,000 clones in the sample, 90% were seen once. Germline CDR1 and CDR2: DFQATT and SNEGSKA (reference sequence). V lost 3 bases, J lost 8 bases, and 20 bases lay in between. CDR3 size: 14 residues. As concerns this clone: Its antigen is still unknown.

The sequenced sample was peripheral blood, obtained on day 0 of AZD1222 vaccination. The origin of this receptor is an adult in good health. The rearrangement links TRBV20-1 to TRBJ2-7; D is possibly TRBD1 or TRBD2 (7 bases each). The CDR3 here is CSASPPGGGGKQYF. The CDR3 bases are TGCAGTGCTAGTCCCCCAGGGGGGGGTGGGAAGCAGTACTTC.